This T cell receptor beta chain was captured by sequencing in a study of monozygotic twins with cystic fibrosis. Germline-derived CDR1 and CDR2 are GTSNPN and SVGIG (reference sequence). The CDR3 totals 14 residues. Trimming cost V 4 bases and J 0 bases, with 9 bases left between them. Study-wide results and limits: In 13 of 16 pairs, V gene usage was closest to the co-twin's.

Note on this clone: The antigen is not known.

Only in-frame clones appear in the TCRdb table, and some are missing; sequencing was by immunoSEQ multiplex PCR. The sample holds around 10,000 clones, around 90% seen once. Sequences were obtained from blood. This chain joins TRBV30 and TRBJ2-2; weak D call: TRBD1 (5 bases). The clonotype comes from a boy between 2 and 10 years old with cystic fibrosis. This CDR3 is CAWKRGANTGELFF. The CDR3 coding sequence is TGTGCCTGGAAAAGGGGCGCGAACACCGGGGAGCTGTTTTTT.